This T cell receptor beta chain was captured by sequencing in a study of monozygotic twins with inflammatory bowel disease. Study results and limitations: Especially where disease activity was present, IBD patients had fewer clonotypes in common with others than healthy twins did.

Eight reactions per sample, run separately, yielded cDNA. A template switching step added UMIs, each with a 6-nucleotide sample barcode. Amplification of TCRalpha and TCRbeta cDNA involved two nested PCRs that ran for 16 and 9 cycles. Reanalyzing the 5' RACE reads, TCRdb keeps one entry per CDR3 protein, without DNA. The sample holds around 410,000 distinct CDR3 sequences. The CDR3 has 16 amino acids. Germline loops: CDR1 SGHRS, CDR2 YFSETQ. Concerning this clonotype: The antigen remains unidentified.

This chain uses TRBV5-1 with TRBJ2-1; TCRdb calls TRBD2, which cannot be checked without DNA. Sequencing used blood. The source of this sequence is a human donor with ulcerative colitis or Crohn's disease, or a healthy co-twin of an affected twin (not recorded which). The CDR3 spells CASRKTSEIPSDEQFF.